Below, 18 T cell receptor beta chains from the same sample are listed, as sequenced in a study of glioma-infiltrating T cells. Amplification of TCR alpha and beta CDR3 regions from RNA used iRepertoire nested multiplex PCR. MiXCR, applied by TCRdb to the multiplex PCR reads, yields one record per CDR3 protein. The sample lists about 3,400 distinct CDR3 sequences, approximately 15% seen once, with roughly half in the top ten. Sequencing input: glioma tissue, nonneoplastic brain tissue, or PBMCs (not recorded which). The receptors were gathered from a human donor with low-grade glioma or glioblastoma, undergoing nonglioma brain surgery, or in good health (not recorded which).

The DNA of the CDR3 is TGTGCCAGCAGCGGATACAGGTTTGAGGTCACAGATACGCAGTATTTT. This encodes CASSGYRFEVTDTQYF. V and J are TRBV9 and TRBJ2-3; TRBD1 might be the D (5 bases). Germline V gives CDR1 SGDLS, CDR2 YYNGEE. V shed 3 bases and J shed 2 bases, with 16 bases lying between them. The CDR3 is made up of 16 amino acids.

This clonotype is judged medium-sized. The chain recombines TRBV24-1 with TRBJ1-5; D gene uncertain. The germline gives CDR1 KGHDR, CDR2 SFDVKD. The V gene lost 6 bases and the J gene lost 0 bases, with 8 bases spanning the gap. The CDR3 length is 14 residues. For the CDR3, the DNA is TGTGCCACCAGTAGGAAGTATAGCAATCAGCCCCAGCATTTT. Translation gives CATSRKYSNQPQHF.

The sample holds many counts of this clonotype. The chain has TRBV24-1 and TRBJ1-4; no definite D call. The CDR3 sequence is 12 residues long. CDR1 KGHDR and CDR2 SFDVKD come from the germline V gene. The germline V and J ends were trimmed by 4 bases and 8 bases, with 7 bases remaining between them. The CDR3 DNA reads TGTGCCACCAGTGAGGGTGACGAAAAACTGTTTTTT. Translating gives CATSEGDEKLFF.

Sample share makes this clonotype medium-sized. The chain joins TRBV7-2 to TRBJ2-3; TRBD2 aligns across 12 bases. CDR3 length: 14 amino acids. With 6 bases clipped from V and 7 bases from J, the junction kept 5 bases outside the gene matches. Looked up from germline, CDR1 is SGHTA and CDR2 is FQGNSA. The CDR3 spells CASSLGLAGYTQYF. In DNA form, the CDR3 reads TGTGCCAGCAGTTTGGGACTAGCGGGCTATACGCAGTATTTT.

This clonotype was detected many times. This chain uses TRBV11-2 with TRBJ1-2, with D possibly matching TRBD1 (5 bases). Per the germline V gene, CDR1 is SGHAT and CDR2 is FQNNGV. Trimming shortened V by 7 bases and J by 7 bases, and 13 bases separated the two germline ends. The CDR3 is 12 residues long. Written as DNA, the CDR3 is TGTGCCAGCATGGGGGAGGGTGCTGGCTACACCTTC. It encodes CASMGEGAGYTF.

This clonotype was seen many times. The chain employs TRBV12-3 or TRBV12-4 and TRBJ1-5; the D is unclear. The CDR3 loop spans 13 amino acids. V lost 0 bases, J lost 6 bases, and 6 bases lay in between. CDR3 protein: CASSLALSQPQHF. The DNA for the CDR3 is TGTGCCAGCAGTTTAGCGCTGAGTCAGCCCCAGCATTTT.

By frequency in the sample, this clonotype is large. One end of the junction varies from germline; a read error may be responsible. The CDR3 region is CASSPGGGFQKTQYF. The CDR3 DNA reads as TGTGCCAGCAGCCCCGGGGGCGGATTCCAAAAGACCCAGTACTTC. This chain links TRBV6-1 with TRBJ2-5; D tentatively reads TRBD1 or TRBD2 (6 bases each). The CDR3 is 15 amino acids. Germline V gives CDR1 MNHNS, CDR2 SASEGT.

With respect to this clonotype: A much bigger clone sits one base away, suggesting this may be a read error. V and J are TRBV5-1 and TRBJ2-3; D is unclear. The CDR3 is 16 residues long. Germline assignment: CDR1 SGHRS and CDR2 YFSETQ. The V and J ends lost 0 bases and 7 bases respectively, with 18 bases between them. CDR3 bases: TGCGCCAGCAGCTTGGGTTGGGCGGCGGTATCATATACGCAGTATTTT. Translation gives CASSLGWAAVSYTQYF. Variable domain in full (rest from reference TRBV5-1 and TRBJ2-3): KAGVTQTPRYLIKTRGQQVTLSCSPISGHRSVSWYQQTPGQGLQFLFEYFSETQRNKGNFPGRFSGRQFSNSRSEMNVSTLELGDSALYLCASSLGWAAVSYTQYFGPGTRLTVL.

By sample share, this clonotype is medium-sized. V usage is TRBV18 and J usage is TRBJ1-2, with D maybe TRBD1 (5 bases). V gave up 1 base and J gave up 5 bases, with 11 bases separating them. Germline CDR1 is KGHSH and CDR2 is LQKENI. The CDR3 has 14 residues. Here the CDR3 DNA reads TGTGCCAGCTCACCACTGGGGGAGTTTTATGGCTACACCTTC. Protein product: CASSPLGEFYGYTF.

This clonotype was detected many times. The chain carries TRBV24-1 and TRBJ1-2; D is uncertain. CDR3 size: 14 residues. CDR1 and CDR2 from the germline V gene are KGHDR and SFDVKD. V gave up 4 bases and J gave up 2 bases, with 10 bases separating them. CDR3 coding DNA: TGTGCCACCAGTGAGACCTCCTCAAACTATGGCTACACCTTC. Translated: CATSETSSNYGYTF.

As concerns this clonotype: A much larger clone lies one base from this, so it may be a read error. The gene calls are TRBV12-3 or TRBV12-4 and TRBJ1-5, with no clear D. There are 13 residues in the CDR3. The CDR3 spells CASSLALSQHQHF. The DNA of the CDR3 is TGTGCCAGCAGTTTAGCGCTGAGTCAGCACCAGCATTTT.

This clonotype was detected ten times or more. The chain has TRBV12-3 or TRBV12-4 and TRBJ2-3, with D possibly being TRBD2 (5 bases). The CDR3 contains 14 residues. The ends were cut back, 3 bases at V and 0 bases at J, with 7 bases in the middle. Written as DNA, the CDR3 is TGTGCCAGCAGTTTCGGACTTAGCACAGATACGCAGTATTTT. Amino acids: CASSFGLSTDTQYF.

This clonotype was seen only a few times. V usage is TRBV19 and J usage is TRBJ1-2; D unresolved. Germline V lookup: CDR1 LNHDA, CDR2 SQIVND (reference sequence). The CDR3 is made up of 12 amino acids. Trimming pared 5 bases from V and 3 bases from J, leaving 7 bases between. CDR3 residues: CASSATYYGYTF. CDR3 in DNA: TGTGCCAGTAGTGCGACATACTATGGCTACACCTTC. Supplemented by reference TRBV19 and TRBJ1-2, the full variable domain reads DGGITQSPKYLFRKEGQNVTLSCEQNLNHDAMYWYRQDPGQGLRLIYYSQIVNDFQKGDIAEGYSVSREKKESFPLTVTSAQKNPTAFYLCASSATYYGYTFGSGTRLTVV.

This sequence joins TRBV5-1 and TRBJ2-3; 7 bases line up with TRBD2. CDR3 length equals 14 residues. V shed 4 bases, J shed 4 bases, and the junction held 6 bases outside the gene matches. The V gene's germline CDR1 is SGHRS and CDR2 YFSETQ. This CDR3 reads CASSHGTNADTQYF. The CDR3 nucleotides read TGCGCCAGCAGCCACGGGACTAACGCAGATACGCAGTATTTT.

Remarks on this clonotype: A much larger clone differs from this one at a single base, so this may be a read error. The genes are TRBV18 and TRBJ2-3, with D maybe TRBD2 (5 bases). Germline V gene lookup returns CDR1 KGHSH and CDR2 LQKENI. CDR3 length equals 13 residues. DNA for the CDR3: TGTGCCAGCTCACTGTCTAGCACAGATACGCGGTATTTT. Protein sequence: CASSLSSTDTRYF.

The CDR3 coding sequence is TGTGCCAGTAGTACCACAGCCTCTGGGGCCAACGTCCTGACTTTC. Translation gives CASSTTASGANVLTF. The rearrangement joins TRBV19 to TRBJ2-6; D ambiguous. With 4 bases removed from V and 0 bases from J, the gap between germline ends came to 7 bases. The CDR3 is 15 amino acids. The germline gives CDR1 LNHDA, CDR2 SQIVND (reference sequence).

This clonotype is labeled medium-sized. The rearrangement uses TRBV5-4 and TRBJ2-3; the D gene is possibly TRBD2 (7 bases). Germline V gene lookup returns CDR1 SGHNT and CDR2 YYREEE (reference sequence). V lost 3 bases, J lost 3 bases, and 14 bases lay in between. There are 15 residues in the CDR3. The CDR3 region is CASSSWGGGTDTQYF. The DNA of the CDR3 is TGTGCCAGCAGCTCCTGGGGGGGCGGGACAGATACGCAGTATTTT. Full variable domain (rest looked up from reference TRBV5-4 and TRBJ2-3): ETGVTQSPTHLIKTRGQQVTLRCSSQSGHNTVSWYQQALGQGPQFIFQYYREEENGRGNFPPRFSGLQFPNYSSELNVNALELDDSALYLCASSSWGGGTDTQYFGPGTRLTVL.

By share of the sample, this clonotype is large (0.1 to 1%). The chain links TRBV6-6 to TRBJ2-1, with TRBD2 matching 10 bases. CDR1 is MNHNY and CDR2 is SVGAGI in the germline V gene (reference sequence). The CDR3 length is 16 residues. The V segment lost 0 bases and the J segment 4 bases; nucleotides outside the gene matches: 3. The CDR3 DNA sequence: TGTGCCAGCAGTTACTCACTAGCGGGGCTATACAATGAGCAGTTCTTC. Amino acids: CASSYSLAGLYNEQFF.